This T cell receptor beta chain was documented in a study of cytomegalovirus exposure and HLA in healthy donors. The method was immunoSEQ multiplex PCR; TCRdb's version includes in-frame clones alone and lacks a portion of them. The table records about 65,000 clones, about 91% of them present only once. The source of this sequence is a woman in her late teens or twenties in good health and CMV-seronegative. The material sequenced was PBMCs.

The CDR3 DNA follows: TGTGCCAGCAGTGACTACAGGGAGTGGGAGAACACTGAAGCTTTCTTT. Translation gives CASSDYREWENTEAFF. This sequence joins TRBV6-1 and TRBJ1-1, with a tentative D call TRBD1 (6 bases). CDR1 MNHNS and CDR2 SASEGT come from the germline V gene. The CDR3 has 16 residues. With 3 bases removed from V and 1 base from J, the gap between germline ends came to 15 bases.